The sequence of this T cell receptor beta chain was determined in a study of siplizumab effects on memory and regulatory T cells. V gave up 4 bases and J gave up 5 bases, with 13 bases separating them. The CDR3 has 13 residues. Per the germline V gene, CDR1 is SQVTM and CDR2 is ANQGSEA. Study-level findings and limits: Alloreactive sequences from unstimulated CD4+ memory cells fell significantly with siplizumab. In unstimulated cells, naive T cells appeared more diverse than memory T cells and seemed major alloresponse contributors. Naive or memory phenotype assignment was not possible for roughly 75-96% of proliferating CD4+ or CD8+ clones.

A word on this clone: What it binds is unknown.

Assays were performed on about 10^5 TCR templates per sample. Clones were read by immunoSEQ multiplex PCR, and TCRdb kept only the in-frame ones, dropping some. The sample yields about 98,000 clones, around 90% seen once. The rearrangement links TRBV29-1 to TRBJ2-3; D call uncertain. This clonotype originated in a human donor in good health. The sample consisted of CD4+ T cells sorted from blood. The CDR3, as DNA: TGCAGCGTTGCTTCTTCTGTCGGAGATACGCAGTATTTT. This translates into CSVASSVGDTQYF.